The sequence of this T cell receptor beta chain was determined in a study of T cells in women clearing cervical HPV infection. Study information: Cases: HPV16-related CIN3 or worse on histology, a couple of invasive cancers.

Broader study findings: Unknown T-cell numbers per sample may underlie the richness differences.

Notes on this clone: Antigen: not known.

Sequencing was performed with immunoSEQ multiplex PCR; in TCRdb, only in-frame clones are kept and a portion is missing. In total, the table holds 25,000 to 30,000 clones. This clonotype originated in a woman aged 18-69 years with a cervical HPV16 infection that either progressed to CIN3+ or cleared (not recorded which). Sequencing used blood buffy coat.

The CDR3 sequence: CAWQQGPNQPQHF. The covered CDR3 bases are TGTGCCTGGCAACAGGGCCCCAATCAGCCC. This chain joins TRBV30 and TRBJ1-5, with a weak D call TRBD1 (6 bases). Coverage ceases 3 residues before the CDR3 finishes, and the germline J gene fills in the end. CDR1 is GTSNPN, CDR2 SVGIG, per germline (reference sequence). CDR3 length: 13 residues. Trimming stripped 5 bases from V and 3 bases from J, with 11 bases between. The variable domain in full, with the rest retrieved from reference TRBV30 and TRBJ1-5, is SQTIHQWPATLVQPVGSPLSLECTVEGTSNPNLYWYRQAAGRGLQLLFYSVGIGQISSEVPQNLSASRPQDRQFILSSKKLLLSDSGFYLCAWQQGPNQPQHFGDGTRLSIL.